The subject of this entry is one TCR beta chain. This clone's antigen is unknown. No much larger clone is present one base from it, and per-base qualities are unavailable. For TCR beta library preparation, 1.5 to 2.5 micrograms of genomic DNA was extracted from cryopreserved PBMCs. Longitudinal blood samples from CLL patients receiving ibrutinib monotherapy were subjected to high-throughput TCR beta sequencing. The patients took part in an open-label, single-center phase 2 trial of ibrutinib monotherapy. V is cut by 0 bases and J by 2 bases, and the space between the germline ends is 7 bases. Inclusive of the bounding cysteine and phenylalanine, the CDR3 is 14 residues long. The entry retains the CDR3 DNA only, 42 bases that are in frame from base 1. CDR1 SGHTS and CDR2 YDEGEE were looked up in the germline V gene. This entry belongs to a study of cytotoxic CD8 clonotypes in ibrutinib-treated CLL listed by TCRdb under 2021. With regard to the full study: The cohort was composed of some twelve relapsed/refractory and 15 treatment-naive patients; IGHV unmutated status was identified in fewer than 18 patients. Of the roughly 90 participants in the trial, 25 to 30 had longitudinal samples available. Cryopreserved peripheral blood mononuclear cells were collected before treatment, at response, and at either disease progression or sustained remission. On average, each sample yielded around 250,000 productive templates and about 95,000 productive rearrangements. Partial responses were observed in about 24 patients and complete responses in 2; after a median follow-up of 68 months, remission was maintained in approximately 14 patients and progression was observed in approximately 12. Response samples were taken after a median of roughly eleven months on treatment, ranging from 6 to 36 months.

Broad study findings and their caveats: Clonality rose at ibrutinib response, remained stable during sustained remission, and dropped back toward baseline at progression. Baseline clonality exceeded that of age-matched healthy donors and correlated strongly with circulating CD8+ T-cell counts. Public clonotypes were rare and either shrank or stayed stable during treatment, and the rise in clonality at ibrutinib response reflected expansion of private clonotypes. Sampling times were not matched between patients in sustained remission and patients whose disease was progressing, and lymph node repertoires were not examined.

Each clonotype received, on average, roughly 9.6x coverage in deep resolution sequencing performed on a MiSeq, where the target depth lay between 1 in 1 million and 1 in 200,000 T cells. The immunoSEQ hsTCRB Kit was used to generate TCR beta libraries. For the original study's pipeline: The data were analyzed with ImmunoSEQ Analyzer and ImmunoSEQ Data Assistant, and V, D and J gene assignments followed IMGT definitions. Clonality was computed as one minus normalized Shannon entropy of productive rearrangement frequencies, ranging from 0 to 1. Only overrepresented clonotypes making up at least 0.05% of each patient's repertoire were included in the public clonotype analysis. Some 13 age-matched healthy donor repertoires from immuneACCESS were used as controls for clonality. Held by TCRdb, this immuneACCESS table contains in-frame sequences only and omits some clones. Under half of the omission traces to an unresolved V gene where checked; the cause of the rest is unknown. V and J calls and clone size come straight from that table; D and trimming were deduced from the DNA. Across this sample there are 4,500 to 6,000 clones, with 65% to 70% seen only once. The top ten clones comprise 35% to 50% of the sample.

This TCR derives from a human donor with chronic lymphocytic leukemia. The input for sequencing was PBMCs, taken before ibrutinib treatment. The V and J segments used are TRBV5-8 and TRBJ2-3; TRBD2 is perhaps the D gene, given 5 matching bases. The DNA reads TGTGCCAGCAGCTTGGGCGGGTACACAGATACGCAGTATTTT. Translated, this is CASSLGGYTDTQYF.